The present T cell receptor beta chain was sequenced within a study of blood T cell repertoires in COVID-19. Per the study methods: Amplification with reference gene primers provided the estimates of nucleated cell counts. Profiled with immunoSEQ multiplex PCR; TCRdb holds only in-frame clones, not every one. For V, J and clone size, that table is used; D and trimming come from the DNA. The sample contains under 200,000 clones, roughly 88% of which appear only once. Each participant's cohort was designated according to participant-reported clinical history. The CDR3 runs 15 residues. V was trimmed by 0 bases and J by 3 bases, leaving 12 bases between them. CDR1 and CDR2 (germline): MNHEY, SVGAGI.

The source is a man aged 35 to 55 with acute COVID-19. The chain is built from TRBV6-5 and TRBJ2-7; maybe TRBD1 (5 bases). The material sequenced was PBMCs or T cells enriched from blood (not recorded which). The CDR3 protein is CASSYSQGRGYEQYF. Here the CDR3 DNA reads TGTGCCAGCAGTTACTCCCAGGGAAGGGGCTACGAGCAGTACTTC.